A single sample is the source of the 20 T cell receptor beta chains below, sequenced in a study. TCRdb redid the calling of the RT-PCR reads with MiXCR, one entry per CDR3 protein. The sample yields more than 600,000 distinct CDR3 sequences, approximately 14% seen once. The source material was memory CD4+ T cells from blood. These receptor sequences come from a female donor in good health, serving as a healthy control.

In this sample, this clonotype turned up a few times. The V and J genes are TRBV7-9 and TRBJ1-5; 8 bases fit TRBD1. V was pared by 6 bases and J by 6 bases, with 10 bases of the junction left unmatched. Germline CDR1 and CDR2: SEHNR and FQNEAQ (reference sequence). CDR3 size: 15 residues. CDR3 DNA: TGTGCCAGCAGTTCGACAGGGGTCGGCTCTCAGCCCCAGCATTTT. Amino acid sequence: CASSSTGVGSQPQHF.

This clonotype was detected ten times or more. The rearrangement uses TRBV30 and TRBJ2-3, with D possibly being TRBD1 or TRBD2 (5 bases each). V lost 3 bases to trimming and J lost 3 bases, with 13 bases between them. The CDR3 is 14 residues long. Germline V gene data show CDR1 as GTSNPN and CDR2 as SVGIG (reference sequence). The CDR3 region is CAWSVLGVTDTQYF. DNA of the CDR3: TGTGCCTGGAGCGTACTAGGGGTTACAGATACGCAGTATTTT.

The chain is built from TRBV4-3 and TRBJ2-5; D is possibly TRBD1 (6 bases). Trimming removed 0 bases from V and 2 bases from J, with 16 bases in between. This CDR3 has 17 amino acids. Per the germline V gene, CDR1 is LGHNA and CDR2 is YSLEER. As DNA, the CDR3 is TGCGCCAGCAGCCAAGATTTGACAGGAGCACGACAAGAGACCCAGTACTTC. It encodes CASSQDLTGARQETQYF.

This clonotype was found a few times. The J gene is TRBJ2-1, the V gene TRBV6-4, with D hard to call. Germline V CDR1 and CDR2: MRHNA, SNTAGT. The CDR3 contains 14 residues. Trimming stripped 4 bases from V and 1 base from J, with 8 bases between. The CDR3 DNA reads TGTGCCAGCAGTGTAGAAGTTTCCTACAATGAGCAGTTCTTC. Translated, it gives CASSVEVSYNEQFF.

The gene calls are TRBV24-1 and TRBJ2-1; D gene ambiguous. The length of the CDR3 is 15 residues. The germline V gene has CDR1 KGHDR and CDR2 SFDVKD. The V gene lost 4 bases and the J gene lost 7 bases, with 16 bases spanning the gap. CDR3 loop: CATSDRLTKRNEQFF. In nucleotides, the CDR3 is TGTGCCACCAGTGACCGCCTGACCAAACGAAATGAGCAGTTCTTC.

This clonotype was detected only a few times. The V call is TRBV5-1, the J call TRBJ2-1, with 7 bases lining up with TRBD1. Trimming at V came to 2 bases and at J to 4 bases, leaving 6 bases not matched to a gene. The CDR3 contains 15 residues. Germline V gene sequence: CDR1 SGHRS, CDR2 YFSETQ. For the CDR3, the DNA is TGCGCCAGCAGCTTTCAAGGGGGCGCATACAATGAGCAGTTCTTC. Protein product: CASSFQGGAYNEQFF.

This clonotype was counted only a few times. The CDR3 spells CASSRDAEGSYEQYF. The CDR3 bases are TGCGCCAGCAGCCGGGATGCCGAGGGCTCCTACGAGCAGTACTTC. The chain joins TRBV5-1 to TRBJ2-7; a weak D match, TRBD2 (5 bases). Per germline, CDR1 SGHRS and CDR2 YFSETQ. CDR3 length: 15 amino acids. V was shortened by 4 bases and J by 0 bases, with 14 bases between the two germline ends.

This clonotype was picked up a small number of times. This chain connects TRBV20-1 to TRBJ2-1, with 7 bases lining up with TRBD1. The V and J ends lost 5 bases and 4 bases, in that order; junction bases with no gene match: 8. Germline loops: CDR1 DFQATT, CDR2 SNEGSKA (reference sequence). The CDR3 sequence is 14 residues long. This CDR3 reads CSAPVGQPYNEQFF. The DNA of the CDR3 is TGCAGTGCTCCCGTGGGACAGCCATACAATGAGCAGTTCTTC.

This CDR3 reads CASSLFTGGENEQYF. The CDR3 nucleotides read TGCGCCAGCAGCTTGTTTACAGGGGGCGAGAACGAGCAGTACTTC. The gene calls are TRBV5-1 and TRBJ2-7, with TRBD1 matching over 9 bases. The CDR3 is made up of 15 amino acids. V lost 1 base and J lost 5; bases outside the gene matches: 7. Germline values: CDR1 SGHRS, CDR2 YFSETQ.

The chain uses TRBV6-1 and TRBJ2-3; unclear D gene. CDR1 is MNHNS, CDR2 SASEGT, per germline. This CDR3 comprises 13 residues. V lost 6 bases and J lost 6, with 13 bases in between. CDR3 nucleotides: TGTGCCAGCAGGCCTCTTTGGGCGGATACGCAGTATTTT. This gives the protein CASRPLWADTQYF.

The chain recombines TRBV19 with TRBJ1-2; tentative D call: TRBD1 (5 bases). The CDR3 has 16 residues. Per germline, CDR1 LNHDA and CDR2 SQIVND (reference sequence). The V gene lost 6 bases and the J gene lost 4 bases, with 21 bases spanning the gap. Here the CDR3 DNA reads TGTGCCAGTAGGAGAGACGATTTGGACACGGGCTATGGCTACACCTTC. The encoded protein is CASRRDDLDTGYGYTF.

This clonotype was detected many times. The genes are TRBV9 and TRBJ1-2; 8 positions match TRBD1. In germline, CDR1 is SGDLS, CDR2 YYNGEE. V lost 5 bases and J lost 7; bases outside the gene matches: 4. The CDR3 spans 12 residues. The CDR3 DNA reads TGTGCCAGCAGTTACACAGGGGGTGGCTACACCTTC. Amino acids: CASSYTGGGYTF.

This clonotype appeared a few times. J is TRBJ2-7 and V is TRBV6-4, with a tentative D call TRBD1 (6 bases). The germline V gene encodes CDR1 MRHNA and CDR2 SNTAGT. The CDR3 has 16 amino acids. V gave up 1 base and J gave up 2 bases, with 15 bases separating them. In nucleotides, the CDR3 is TGTGCCAGCAGTGACTGGGGGCAGGGGACACCCTACGAGCAGTACTTC. Its protein product is CASSDWGQGTPYEQYF.

This clonotype was detected many times. The chain employs TRBV6-5 and TRBJ2-1; D remains unclear. Germline CDR1 MNHEY, CDR2 SVGAGI. Between the trimmed V and J ends, which lost 2 bases and 4 bases, there was a span of 18 bases. The CDR3 sequence is 17 residues long. CDR3 bases: TGTGCCAGCAGTTACATCACCGCACCCTCTACATACAATGAGCAGTTCTTC. Translation gives CASSYITAPSTYNEQFF.

The CDR3 spells CATSDAGEWELFF. The DNA of the CDR3 is TGTGCCACCAGTGACGCGGGAGAGTGGGAGCTGTTTTTT. The chain employs TRBV24-1 and TRBJ2-2; 7 bases agree with TRBD2. From germline, CDR1 is KGHDR and CDR2 SFDVKD. The CDR3 length is 13 residues. The J segment lost 9 bases and the V segment lost 4 bases, leaving 4 bases of the junction unmatched.

At least ten counts were recorded for this clonotype. The chain carries TRBV7-2 and TRBJ2-7, with TRBD2 identical over 12 bases. The CDR3 runs 16 residues. Looked up from germline, CDR1 is SGHTA and CDR2 is FQGNSA. V lost 1 base, J lost 4 bases, and 5 bases stayed unmatched. CDR3 nucleotide sequence: TGTGCCAGCAGCTTAGGACTAGCGGGAGATATATACGAGCAGTACTTC. Translation: CASSLGLAGDIYEQYF.

This clonotype was picked up a small number of times. V usage is TRBV3-1 and J usage is TRBJ2-1; perhaps TRBD2 as D (5 bases). Trimming took off 1 base at V and 0 bases at J, with 10 bases between the two ends. The germline CDR1 and CDR2 sequences are LGHDT and YNNKEL (reference sequence). This CDR3 has 16 residues. Written as DNA, the CDR3 is TGTGCCAGCAGCCAAGCAGCGGTCGACTCCTACAATGAGCAGTTCTTC. Amino acids: CASSQAAVDSYNEQFF.

Remarks on this clonotype: Because it lacks the conserved phenylalanine or tryptophan at the end, this CDR3 is likely a read error. No DNA is shown, since the ends of the CDR3 on it are uncertain; the CDR3 is the one TCRdb lists. The rearrangement joins TRBV4-3 to TRBJ2-7. The germline gives CDR1 LGHNA, CDR2 YSLEER. The CDR3 extends over 8 residues, inclusive of both ends. Here the CDR3 reads CANQKQIY.

Ten or more counts support this clonotype. The V call is TRBV24-1, the J call TRBJ2-2; TRBD2 agrees at 10 bases. V gave up 3 bases and J gave up 3 bases; unmatched junction bases: 3. CDR1 and CDR2 (germline): KGHDR, SFDVKD. CDR3 size: 16 residues. The CDR3 here is CATSDRLAGDTGELFF. CDR3 in DNA: TGTGCCACCAGTGATAGGCTAGCGGGGGACACCGGGGAGCTGTTTTTT.

V and J are TRBV14 and TRBJ2-1; 7 bases are shared with TRBD1. The CDR3 has 17 amino acids. The V and J ends lost 2 bases and 2 bases, in that order; junction bases with no gene match: 9. Germline V lookup: CDR1 SGHDN, CDR2 FVKESK. The DNA for the CDR3 is TGTGCCAGCAGCCAAAGGTACGGGACAGCAACCTACAATGAGCAGTTCTTC. Encoded protein: CASSQRYGTATYNEQFF.